The source of this T cell receptor beta chain is a study of molecular identifiers for immune sequencing clone quantification. General study results and limits: Identical TCR molecules sharing a barcode could underestimate highly expanded clone sizes.

CD8+CD4-CCR7+CD45RA+ cells were sorted as naive CD8 T cells. This clonotype was counted ten times or more. The antigen is undetermined. Germline V gives CDR1 MNHEY, CDR2 SVGAGI. The ends lost 5 bases at V and 6 bases at J; junction bases unmatched: 5. The CDR3 totals 13 residues. TCRdb redid the calling of the PCR reads with MiXCR, one entry per CDR3 protein. The table lists about 500,000 distinct CDR3 sequences, approximately 25% of them singletons. Sequencing used naive CD8+ T cells from blood, with Jurkat cell RNA spiked in. Specified subset: FACS-sorted CD8+CD4-CCR7+CD45RA+ naive T cells. This TCR derives from a human donor in good health. Some libraries in this study had Jurkat cell RNA spiked in. The genes are TRBV6-5 and TRBJ1-1; the match to TRBD1 covers 8 bases. CDR3 loop: CASSPDRAAEAFF. The CDR3 DNA is TGTGCCAGCAGTCCGGACAGGGCCGCTGAAGCTTTCTTT.